The present TCR beta chain was sequenced within a study of cytomegalovirus exposure and HLA in healthy donors. The wider study: Both the approximately 120 validation repertoires and the roughly 700 first-cohort repertoires used the same platform, as reported by a later analysis.

Regarding the study as a whole: Cytomegalovirus-associated status was assigned to 164 TCR beta chains.

This CDR3 spans 15 amino acids. V dropped 2 bases and J dropped 5; count of bases not matched to a gene: 5. Germline CDR1 reads PRHDT; CDR2 reads FYEKMQ (reference sequence). Only in-frame clones appear in the TCRdb table, and some are missing; sequencing was by immunoSEQ multiplex PCR. The repertoire includes roughly 120,000 clones, about 85% of them detected once, and around 4.5% sits in the top ten. About this clone: Its antigen is undetermined.

The gene calls are TRBV13 and TRBJ2-1; 8 positions agree with TRBD2. The TCR was taken from a young man in good health and CMV-seropositive. The specimen sequenced was PBMCs. The CDR3 spells CASSLRTSRNNEQFF. CDR3 DNA sequence: TGTGCCAGCAGCTTAAGGACTAGCAGAAACAATGAGCAGTTCTTC.